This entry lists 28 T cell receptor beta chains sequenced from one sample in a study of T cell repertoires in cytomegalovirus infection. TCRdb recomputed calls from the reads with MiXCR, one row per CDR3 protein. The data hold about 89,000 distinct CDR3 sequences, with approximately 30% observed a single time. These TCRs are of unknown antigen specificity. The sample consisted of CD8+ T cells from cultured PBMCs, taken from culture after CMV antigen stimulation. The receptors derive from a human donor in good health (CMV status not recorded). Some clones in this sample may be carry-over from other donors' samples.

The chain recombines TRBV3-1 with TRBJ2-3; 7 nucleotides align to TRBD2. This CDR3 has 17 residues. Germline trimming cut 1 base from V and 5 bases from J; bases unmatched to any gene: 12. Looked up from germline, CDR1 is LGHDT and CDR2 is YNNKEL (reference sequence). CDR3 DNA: TGTGCCAGCAGCCAAGTTTTAGGACTAGATGGCGGAGATACGCAGTATTTT. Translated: CASSQVLGLDGGDTQYF.

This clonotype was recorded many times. CDR3 residues: CASSETAGGLDEQFF. The CDR3 coding sequence is TGCGCCAGCAGTGAGACGGCGGGGGGGCTCGATGAGCAGTTCTTC. The rearrangement uses TRBV10-2 and TRBJ2-1; 9 bases are shared with TRBD2. CDR3 length: 15 residues. The V gene end was trimmed by 2 bases and the J gene end by 8 bases; junction bases not matched to a gene: 7. Germline V lookup: CDR1 WSHSY, CDR2 SAAADI.

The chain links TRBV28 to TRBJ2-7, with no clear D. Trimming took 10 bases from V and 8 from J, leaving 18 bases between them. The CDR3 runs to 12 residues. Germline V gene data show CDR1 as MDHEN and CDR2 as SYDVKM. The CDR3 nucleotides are TGTGCCACCAGGATAGGGTCCGGCAAGCAGTACTTC. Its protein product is CATRIGSGKQYF.

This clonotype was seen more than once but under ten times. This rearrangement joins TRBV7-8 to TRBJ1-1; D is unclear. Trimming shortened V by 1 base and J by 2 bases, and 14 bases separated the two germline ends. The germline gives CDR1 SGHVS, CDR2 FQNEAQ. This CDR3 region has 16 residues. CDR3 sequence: CASSLEGQTLNTEAFF. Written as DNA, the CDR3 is TGTGCCAGCAGCTTAGAGGGTCAGACACTTAACACTGAAGCTTTCTTT.

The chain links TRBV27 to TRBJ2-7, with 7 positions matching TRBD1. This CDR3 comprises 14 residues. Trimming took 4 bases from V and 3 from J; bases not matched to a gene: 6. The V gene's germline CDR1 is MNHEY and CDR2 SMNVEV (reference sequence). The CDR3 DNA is TGTGCCAGCAGTTCACGGACAGGCCTCTACGAGCAGTACTTC. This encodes CASSSRTGLYEQYF.

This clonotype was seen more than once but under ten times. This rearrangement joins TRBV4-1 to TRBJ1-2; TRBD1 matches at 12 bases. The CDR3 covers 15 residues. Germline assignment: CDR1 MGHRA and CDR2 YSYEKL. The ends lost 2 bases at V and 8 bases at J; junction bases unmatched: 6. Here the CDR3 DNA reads TGCGCCAGCAGCCAACCGGGACAGGGGGCAGGAGGCTACACCTTC. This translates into CASSQPGQGAGGYTF.

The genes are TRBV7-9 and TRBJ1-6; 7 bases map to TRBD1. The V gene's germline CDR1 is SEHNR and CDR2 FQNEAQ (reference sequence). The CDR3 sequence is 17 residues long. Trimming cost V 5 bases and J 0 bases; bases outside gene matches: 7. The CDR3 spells CASSPTDRSSYNSPLHF. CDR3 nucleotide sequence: TGTGCCAGCAGCCCAACGGACAGGAGCTCCTATAATTCACCCCTCCACTTT. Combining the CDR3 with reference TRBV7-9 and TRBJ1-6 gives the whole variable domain DTGVSQNPRHKITKRGQNVTFRCDPISEHNRLYWYRQTLGQGPEFLTYFQNEAQLEKSRLLSDRFSAERPKGSFSTLEIQRTEQGDSAMYLCASSPTDRSSYNSPLHFGNGTRLTVT.

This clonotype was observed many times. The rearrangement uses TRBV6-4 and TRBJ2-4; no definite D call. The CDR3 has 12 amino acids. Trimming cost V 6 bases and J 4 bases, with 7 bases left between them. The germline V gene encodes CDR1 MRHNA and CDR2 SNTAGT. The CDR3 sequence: CASSYKKNIQYF. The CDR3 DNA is TGTGCCAGCAGCTATAAGAAAAACATTCAGTACTTC.

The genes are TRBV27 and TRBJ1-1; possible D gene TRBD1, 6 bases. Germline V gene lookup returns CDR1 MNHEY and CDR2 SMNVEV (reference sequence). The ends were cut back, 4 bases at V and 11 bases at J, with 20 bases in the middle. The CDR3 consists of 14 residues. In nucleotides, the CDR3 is TGTGCCAGCAGTTATGGTCCCGGGACATTTTCGGCTTTCTTT. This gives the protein CASSYGPGTFSAFF.

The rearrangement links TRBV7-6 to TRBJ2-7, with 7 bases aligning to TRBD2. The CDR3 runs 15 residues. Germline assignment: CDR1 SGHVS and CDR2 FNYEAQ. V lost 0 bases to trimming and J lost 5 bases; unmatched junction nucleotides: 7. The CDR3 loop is CASSLAGGRLDEQYF. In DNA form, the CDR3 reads TGTGCCAGCAGCTTAGCGGGGGGGAGATTAGACGAGCAGTACTTC.

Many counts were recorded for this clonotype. This CDR3 is CASSPRGSSSYEQYF. DNA for the CDR3: TGTGCCAGCAGCCCCAGGGGATCAAGCTCCTACGAGCAGTACTTC. V is TRBV12-3 or TRBV12-4 and J is TRBJ2-7; D is perhaps TRBD1 (6 bases). V gave up 6 bases and J gave up 0 bases, with 15 bases separating them. The length of the CDR3 is 15 residues.

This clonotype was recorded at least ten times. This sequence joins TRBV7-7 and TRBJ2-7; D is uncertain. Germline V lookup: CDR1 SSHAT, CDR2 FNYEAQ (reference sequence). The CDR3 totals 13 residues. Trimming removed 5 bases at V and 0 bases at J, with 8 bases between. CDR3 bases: TGTGCCAGCAGCCCTGACAACTCCTACGAGCAGTACTTC. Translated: CASSPDNSYEQYF.

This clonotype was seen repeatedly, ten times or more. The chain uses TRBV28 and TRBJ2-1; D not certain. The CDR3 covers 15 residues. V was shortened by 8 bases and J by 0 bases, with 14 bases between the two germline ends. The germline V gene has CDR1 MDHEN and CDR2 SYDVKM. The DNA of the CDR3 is TGTGCCAGCCGTAGGGCGGCTAGCTCCTACAATGAGCAGTTCTTC. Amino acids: CASRRAASSYNEQFF.

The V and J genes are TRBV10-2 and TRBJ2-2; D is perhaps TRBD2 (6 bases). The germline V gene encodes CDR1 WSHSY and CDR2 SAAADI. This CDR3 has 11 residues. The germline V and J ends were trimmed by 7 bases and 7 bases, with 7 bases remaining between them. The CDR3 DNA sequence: TGCGCCAGCAAGGGAGGCGGGGAGCTGTTTTTT. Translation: CASKGGGELFF.

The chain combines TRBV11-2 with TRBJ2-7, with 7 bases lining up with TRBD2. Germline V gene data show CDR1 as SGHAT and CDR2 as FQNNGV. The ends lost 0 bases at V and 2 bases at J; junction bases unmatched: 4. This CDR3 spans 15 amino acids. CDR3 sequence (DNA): TGTGCCAGCAGCTTAGAGGCGGGGGAGGCCTACGAGCAGTACTTC. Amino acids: CASSLEAGEAYEQYF.

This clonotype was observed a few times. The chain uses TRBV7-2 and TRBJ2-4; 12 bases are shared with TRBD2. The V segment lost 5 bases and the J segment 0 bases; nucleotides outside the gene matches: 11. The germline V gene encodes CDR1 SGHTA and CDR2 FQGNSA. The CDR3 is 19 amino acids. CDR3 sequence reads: CASSPSGTSGPLAKNIQYF. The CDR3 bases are TGTGCCAGCAGCCCCTCCGGGACTAGCGGGCCTCTAGCCAAAAACATTCAGTACTTC.

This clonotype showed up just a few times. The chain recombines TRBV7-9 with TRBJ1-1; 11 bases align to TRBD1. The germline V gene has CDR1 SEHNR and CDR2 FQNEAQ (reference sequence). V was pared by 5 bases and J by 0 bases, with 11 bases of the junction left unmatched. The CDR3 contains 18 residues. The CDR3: CASSPPGQGVSMNTEAFF. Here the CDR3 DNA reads TGTGCCAGCAGCCCGCCGGGACAGGGGGTTTCAATGAACACTGAAGCTTTCTTT.

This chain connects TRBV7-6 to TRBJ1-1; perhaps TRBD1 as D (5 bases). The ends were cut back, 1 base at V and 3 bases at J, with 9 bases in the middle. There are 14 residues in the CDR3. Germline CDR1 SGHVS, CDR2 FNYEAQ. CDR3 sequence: CASSLEGSYTEAFF. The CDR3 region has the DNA TGTGCCAGCAGCTTAGAGGGGTCGTACACTGAAGCTTTCTTT.

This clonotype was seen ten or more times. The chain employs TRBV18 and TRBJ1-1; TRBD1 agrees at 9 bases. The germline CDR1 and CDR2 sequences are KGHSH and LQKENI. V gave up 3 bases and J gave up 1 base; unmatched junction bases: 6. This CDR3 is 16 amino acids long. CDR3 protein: CASSPFQGQGNTEAFF. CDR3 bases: TGTGCCAGCTCACCCTTCCAGGGACAGGGGAACACTGAAGCTTTCTTT.

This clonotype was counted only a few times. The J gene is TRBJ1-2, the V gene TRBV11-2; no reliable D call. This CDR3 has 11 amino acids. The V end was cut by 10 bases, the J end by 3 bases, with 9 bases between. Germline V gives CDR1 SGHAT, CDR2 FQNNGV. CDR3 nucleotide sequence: TGTGCCACCCCGGTCCACTATGGCTACACCTTC. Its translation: CATPVHYGYTF.

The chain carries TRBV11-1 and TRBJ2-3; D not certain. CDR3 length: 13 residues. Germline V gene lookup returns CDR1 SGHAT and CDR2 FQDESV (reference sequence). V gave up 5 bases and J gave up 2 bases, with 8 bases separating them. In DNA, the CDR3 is TGTGCCAGCAGCGTCGGAGCCACAGATACGCAGTATTTT. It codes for CASSVGATDTQYF.

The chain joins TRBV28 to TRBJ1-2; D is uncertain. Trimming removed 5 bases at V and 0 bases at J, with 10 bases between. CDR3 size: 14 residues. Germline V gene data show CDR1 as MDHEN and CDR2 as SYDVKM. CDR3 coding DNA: TGTGCCAGCAGTACCAAATTCGCTAACTATGGCTACACCTTC. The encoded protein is CASSTKFANYGYTF.

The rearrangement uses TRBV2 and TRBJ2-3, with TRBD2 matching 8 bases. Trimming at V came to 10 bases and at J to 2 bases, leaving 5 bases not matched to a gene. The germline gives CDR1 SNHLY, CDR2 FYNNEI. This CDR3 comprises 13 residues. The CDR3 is CAIVAGLTDTQYF. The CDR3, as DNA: TGTGCCATAGTAGCGGGGCTCACAGATACGCAGTATTTT.

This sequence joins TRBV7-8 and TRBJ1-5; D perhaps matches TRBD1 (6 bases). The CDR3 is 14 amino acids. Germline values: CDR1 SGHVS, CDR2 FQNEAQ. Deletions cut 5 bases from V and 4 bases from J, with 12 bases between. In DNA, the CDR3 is TGTGCCAGCAGCAGTGGACAGACAAATCAGCCCCAGCATTTT. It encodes CASSSGQTNQPQHF.

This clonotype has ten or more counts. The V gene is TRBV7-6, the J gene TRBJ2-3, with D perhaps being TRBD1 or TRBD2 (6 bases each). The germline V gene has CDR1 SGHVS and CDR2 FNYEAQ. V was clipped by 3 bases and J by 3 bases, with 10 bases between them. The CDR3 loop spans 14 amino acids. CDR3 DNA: TGTGCCAGCAGCTTGGGGGGCCCAACAGATACGCAGTATTTT. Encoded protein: CASSLGGPTDTQYF.

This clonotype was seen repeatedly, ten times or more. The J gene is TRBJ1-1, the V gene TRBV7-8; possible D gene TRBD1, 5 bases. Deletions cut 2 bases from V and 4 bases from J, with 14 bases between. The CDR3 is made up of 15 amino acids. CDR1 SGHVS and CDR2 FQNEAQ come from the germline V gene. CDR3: CASSLPRGAGTEAFF. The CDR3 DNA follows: TGTGCCAGCAGCTTACCTCGGGGCGCGGGCACTGAAGCTTTCTTT.

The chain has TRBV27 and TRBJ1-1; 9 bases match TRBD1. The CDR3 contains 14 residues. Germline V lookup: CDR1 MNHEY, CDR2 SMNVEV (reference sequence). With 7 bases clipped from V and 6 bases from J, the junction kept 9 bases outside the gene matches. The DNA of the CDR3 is TGTGCCAGCACCCCAGACAGGGGGTGGTCTGAAGCTTTCTTT. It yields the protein CASTPDRGWSEAFF.

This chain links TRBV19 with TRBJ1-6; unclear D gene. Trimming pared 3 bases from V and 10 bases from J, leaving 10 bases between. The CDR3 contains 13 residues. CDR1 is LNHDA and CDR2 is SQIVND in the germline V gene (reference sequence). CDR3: CASSMGGLSPLHF. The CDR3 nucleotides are TGTGCCAGTAGTATGGGTGGGTTGTCACCCCTCCACTTT.